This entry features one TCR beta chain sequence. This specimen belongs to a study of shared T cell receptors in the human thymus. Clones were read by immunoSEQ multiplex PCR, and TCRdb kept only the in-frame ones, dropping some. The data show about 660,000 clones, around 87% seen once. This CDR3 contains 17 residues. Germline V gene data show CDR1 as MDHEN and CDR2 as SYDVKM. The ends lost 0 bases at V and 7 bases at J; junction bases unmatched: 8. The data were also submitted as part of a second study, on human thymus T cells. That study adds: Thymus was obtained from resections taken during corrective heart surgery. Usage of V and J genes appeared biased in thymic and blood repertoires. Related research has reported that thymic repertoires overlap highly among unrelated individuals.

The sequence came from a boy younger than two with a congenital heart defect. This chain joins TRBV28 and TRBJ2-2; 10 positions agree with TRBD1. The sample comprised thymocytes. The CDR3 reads CASSLWRAGQGIGELFF. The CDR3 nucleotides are TGTGCCAGCAGTTTATGGAGGGCGGGACAGGGGATCGGGGAGCTGTTTTTT.